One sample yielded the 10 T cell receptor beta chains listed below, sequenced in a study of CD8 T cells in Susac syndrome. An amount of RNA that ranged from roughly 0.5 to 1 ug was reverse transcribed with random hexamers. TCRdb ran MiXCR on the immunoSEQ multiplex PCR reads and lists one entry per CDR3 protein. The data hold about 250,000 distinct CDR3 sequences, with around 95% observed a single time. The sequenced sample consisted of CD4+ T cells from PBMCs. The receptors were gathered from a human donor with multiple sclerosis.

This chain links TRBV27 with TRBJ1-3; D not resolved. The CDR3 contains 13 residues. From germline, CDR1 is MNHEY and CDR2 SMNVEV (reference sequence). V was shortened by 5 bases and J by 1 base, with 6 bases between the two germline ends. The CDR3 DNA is TGTGCCAGCAGTAGTCCGTCTGGAAACACCATATATTTT. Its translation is CASSSPSGNTIYF.

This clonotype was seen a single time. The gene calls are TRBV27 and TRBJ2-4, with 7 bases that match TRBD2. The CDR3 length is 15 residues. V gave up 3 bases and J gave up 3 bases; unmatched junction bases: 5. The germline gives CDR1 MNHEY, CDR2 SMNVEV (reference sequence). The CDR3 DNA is TGTGCCAGCAGTTTCACCTGGGGGGGCAAAAACATTCAGTACTTC. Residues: CASSFTWGGKNIQYF.

Written as DNA, the CDR3 is TGCAGTGCCACGATTCTCCAAGAGACCCAGTACTTC. Protein product: CSATILQETQYF. This chain connects TRBV20-1 to TRBJ2-5, with unresolved D. Trimming took off 6 bases at V and 1 base at J, with 9 bases between the two ends. The CDR3 spans 12 residues. Germline V CDR1 and CDR2: DFQATT, SNEGSKA (reference sequence).

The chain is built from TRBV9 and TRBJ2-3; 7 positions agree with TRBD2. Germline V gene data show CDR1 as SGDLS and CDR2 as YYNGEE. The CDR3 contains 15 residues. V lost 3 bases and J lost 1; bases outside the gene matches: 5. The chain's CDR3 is CASSGTRSGTDTQYF. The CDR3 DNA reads TGTGCCAGCAGCGGGACTAGGTCCGGCACAGATACGCAGTATTTT.

The CDR3 spells CASSPFRTGANTGELFF. Written as DNA, the CDR3 is TGTGCCAGCAGTCCTTTCCGGACAGGGGCGAACACCGGGGAGCTGTTTTTT. This chain connects TRBV6-1 to TRBJ2-2; 9 nucleotides align to TRBD1. The CDR3 totals 17 residues. Losses at the gene ends were 5 bases for V and 0 bases for J; bases not matched to a gene: 7. Germline-derived CDR1 and CDR2 are MNHNS and SASEGT.

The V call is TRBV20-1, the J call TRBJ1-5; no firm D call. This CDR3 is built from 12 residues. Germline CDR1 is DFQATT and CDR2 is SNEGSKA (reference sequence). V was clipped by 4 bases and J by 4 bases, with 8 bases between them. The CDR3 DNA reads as TGCAGTGCTACAGACGGGAATCAGCCCCAGCATTTT. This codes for CSATDGNQPQHF.

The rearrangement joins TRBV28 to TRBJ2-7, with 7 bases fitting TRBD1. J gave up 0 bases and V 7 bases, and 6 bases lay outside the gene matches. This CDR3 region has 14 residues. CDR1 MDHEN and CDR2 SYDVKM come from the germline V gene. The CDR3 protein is CASTLGGSSYEQYF. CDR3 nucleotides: TGTGCCAGCACCTTAGGGGGCAGCTCCTACGAGCAGTACTTC.

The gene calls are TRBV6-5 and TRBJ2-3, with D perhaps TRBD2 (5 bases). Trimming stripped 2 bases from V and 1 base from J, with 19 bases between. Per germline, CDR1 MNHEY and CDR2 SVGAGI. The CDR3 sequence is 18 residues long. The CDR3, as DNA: TGTGCCAGCAGTTACCCTCGGGATAGCTCGAGCGGCACAGATACGCAGTATTTT. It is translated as CASSYPRDSSSGTDTQYF.

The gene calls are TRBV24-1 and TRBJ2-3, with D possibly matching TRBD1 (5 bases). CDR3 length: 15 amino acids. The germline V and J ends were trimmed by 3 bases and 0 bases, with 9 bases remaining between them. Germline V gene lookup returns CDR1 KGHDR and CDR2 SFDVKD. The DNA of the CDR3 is TGTGCCACCAGTGATGCAGGGCCAAGCACAGATACGCAGTATTTT. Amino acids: CATSDAGPSTDTQYF.

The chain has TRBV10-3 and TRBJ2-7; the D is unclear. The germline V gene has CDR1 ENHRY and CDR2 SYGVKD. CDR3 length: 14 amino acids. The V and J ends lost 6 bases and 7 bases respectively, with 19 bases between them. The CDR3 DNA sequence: TGTGCCATCAGCCCGGGCCCACCCGTTGGAGAGCAGTACTTC. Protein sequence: CAISPGPPVGEQYF.